The 25 T cell receptor beta chains given below trace back to one sample, sequenced in a study of cytomegalovirus exposure and HLA in healthy donors listed by TCRdb under 2017. Library creation used the immunoSEQ multiplex PCR assay. Imported from immuneACCESS, the table was reduced by TCRdb to in-frame sequences with V and J called. These copies leave out some clones; in studies compared against another copy, an unresolved V gene accounts for under half, and the cause of the remainder is not known. The sample yields under 250,000 clones; over 65% were counted once. Clones ranked in the top ten supply roughly 5.7% of the sample. Sequenced material: PBMCs. These TCRs come from a young woman in good health and CMV-seronegative.

The chain recombines TRBV7-6 with TRBJ2-5; D gene uncertain. With 4 bases removed from V and 7 bases from J, the gap between germline ends came to 13 bases. The germline CDR1 and CDR2 sequences are SGHVS and FNYEAQ. The CDR3 has 13 amino acids. The DNA of the CDR3 is TGTGCCAGCAGCTCCAATTCGGTGGGGACCCAGTACTTC. Protein product: CASSSNSVGTQYF. Using reference TRBV7-6 and TRBJ2-5 for the parts outside the CDR3, the full variable domain is GAGVSQSPRYKVTKRGQDVALRCDPISGHVSLYWYRQALGQGPEFLTYFNYEAQQDKSGLPNDRFSAERPEGSISTLTIQRTEQRDSAMYRCASSSNSVGTQYFGPGTRLLVL.

As DNA, the CDR3 is TGTGCCAGCAGCATCGGTCCTCGGGCGGGGGATACGCAGTATTTT. Residues: CASSIGPRAGDTQYF. The rearrangement joins TRBV11-1 to TRBJ2-3; the D gene is possibly TRBD2 (6 bases). The CDR3 is 15 amino acids. Germline V lookup: CDR1 SGHAT, CDR2 FQDESV (reference sequence). V was trimmed by 5 bases and J by 6 bases, leaving 18 bases between them. Based on the CDR3 plus reference TRBV11-1 and TRBJ2-3, the full variable domain is EAEVAQSPRYKITEKSQAVAFWCDPISGHATLYWYRQILGQGPELLVQFQDESVVDDSQLPKDRFSAERLKGVDSTLKIQPAELGDSAMYLCASSIGPRAGDTQYFGPGTRLTVL.

The V call is TRBV4-2, the J call TRBJ2-1; 11 positions agree with TRBD1. Trimming at V came to 2 bases and at J to 5 bases, leaving 2 bases not matched to a gene. Germline loops: CDR1 LGHNA, CDR2 YNFKEQ. The CDR3 has 15 residues. Here the CDR3 reads CASSQRDRGDNEQFF. The CDR3 nucleotides read TGTGCCAGCAGCCAACGGGACAGGGGGGACAATGAGCAGTTCTTC.

The CDR3 DNA is TGTGCCAGCAGTTACGGAGGGGAAGGCCAGCCCCAGCATTTT. Protein product: CASSYGGEGQPQHF. The chain couples TRBV6-5 to TRBJ1-5; possible D gene TRBD1, 5 bases. Trimming took 2 bases from V and 7 from J, leaving 12 bases between them. Germline assignment: CDR1 MNHEY and CDR2 SVGAGI. This CDR3 contains 14 residues.

V usage is TRBV5-3 and J usage is TRBJ2-4, with D tentatively TRBD1 (6 bases). TRBV5-3 is placed among ORFs of uncertain function. Between the trimmed V and J ends, which lost 4 bases and 0 bases, there was a span of 17 bases. The CDR3 runs 17 residues. CDR3 in amino acids: CARSNGQQALAKNIQYF. The CDR3 DNA sequence: TGTGCCAGAAGCAATGGACAGCAGGCTTTAGCCAAAAACATTCAGTACTTC.

J is TRBJ2-7 and V is TRBV5-1; D may be TRBD2 (6 bases). The CDR3 is 14 residues long. V was shortened by 4 bases and J by 4 bases, with 15 bases between the two germline ends. The germline CDR1 and CDR2 sequences are SGHRS and YFSETQ. The CDR3 sequence is CASSLPGSVYEQYF. CDR3 DNA sequence: TGCGCCAGCAGCCTCCCCGGGAGTGTATACGAGCAGTACTTC. The full variable domain, completed using reference TRBV5-1 and TRBJ2-7, is KAGVTQTPRYLIKTRGQQVTLSCSPISGHRSVSWYQQTPGQGLQFLFEYFSETQRNKGNFPGRFSGRQFSNSRSEMNVSTLELGDSALYLCASSLPGSVYEQYFGPGTRLTVT.

The chain carries TRBV27 and TRBJ2-7, with TRBD1 identical over 8 bases. This CDR3 has 14 amino acids. The trim removed 6 bases at V and 4 bases at J, leaving 8 bases unmatched. Germline V gene lookup returns CDR1 MNHEY and CDR2 SMNVEV (reference sequence). The CDR3 here is CASSSGTGNYEQYF. The DNA for the CDR3 is TGTGCCAGCAGCTCCGGGACAGGTAATTACGAGCAGTACTTC.

The CDR3 DNA follows: TGCGCCAGCAGCTCAAATCCTCTTGGGACAGGGATCAGTGAGCAGTTCTTC. Its translation is CASSSNPLGTGISEQFF. The chain links TRBV5-1 to TRBJ2-1; TRBD1 matches at 9 bases. This CDR3 comprises 17 residues. The trim removed 3 bases at V and 9 bases at J, leaving 16 bases unmatched. From germline, CDR1 is SGHRS and CDR2 YFSETQ.

J is TRBJ1-6 and V is TRBV7-9; weak D call: TRBD1 (5 bases). The CDR3 totals 14 residues. CDR1 and CDR2 (germline): SEHNR, FQNEAQ (reference sequence). Trimming took off 2 bases at V and 7 bases at J, with 9 bases between the two ends. DNA for the CDR3: TGTGCCAGCAGCTTACAAGGGGACAATTCACCCCTCCACTTT. Protein: CASSLQGDNSPLHF. Based on the CDR3 plus reference TRBV7-9 and TRBJ1-6, the full variable domain is DTGVSQNPRHKITKRGQNVTFRCDPISEHNRLYWYRQTLGQGPEFLTYFQNEAQLEKSRLLSDRFSAERPKGSFSTLEIQRTEQGDSAMYLCASSLQGDNSPLHFGNGTRLTVT.

The V gene is TRBV29-1, the J gene TRBJ1-4, with D hard to call. This CDR3 is 12 amino acids long. The ends were cut back, 4 bases at V and 7 bases at J, with 10 bases in the middle. Germline assignment: CDR1 SQVTM and CDR2 ANQGSEA. CDR3 in DNA: TGCAGCGTTGCGGAGGGCGGTGAAAAACTGTTTTTT. It is translated as CSVAEGGEKLFF.

This clone was counted once. V and J are TRBV6-1 and TRBJ2-1; D tentatively reads TRBD1 or TRBD2 (5 bases each). The CDR3 extends over 14 amino acids. Per the germline V gene, CDR1 is MNHNS and CDR2 is SASEGT. V dropped 7 bases and J dropped 0 bases, with 10 bases sitting between them. For the CDR3, the DNA is TGTGCCAGCAAAGAGGGGAGCTCCTACAATGAGCAGTTCTTC. Its protein product is CASKEGSSYNEQFF.

J is TRBJ1-1 and V is TRBV27; 8 bases fit TRBD1. CDR3 size: 16 residues. Germline CDR1 is MNHEY and CDR2 is SMNVEV (reference sequence). V lost 4 bases and J lost 3; bases outside the gene matches: 10. CDR3 amino acids: CASSSGQGNWDTEAFF. Here the CDR3 DNA reads TGTGCCAGCAGTTCTGGACAGGGCAACTGGGACACTGAAGCTTTCTTT.

V gene TRBV15 combines with J gene TRBJ2-7; a possible D gene is TRBD1 (6 bases). The V gene lost 4 bases and the J gene lost 0 bases, with 13 bases spanning the gap. The CDR3 consists of 15 residues. Germline V gives CDR1 LNHNV, CDR2 YYDKDF (reference sequence). The CDR3 loop is CATSILRGASYEQYF. The DNA for the CDR3 is TGTGCCACCAGCATCCTCAGGGGCGCCTCCTACGAGCAGTACTTC.

This clone occurred once. The J gene is TRBJ2-3, the V gene TRBV30; perhaps TRBD1 as D (5 bases). Germline V gene data show CDR1 as GTSNPN and CDR2 as SVGIG (reference sequence). The CDR3 loop spans 14 amino acids. V lost 8 bases and J 0 bases, leaving 15 bases between the germline ends. The CDR3, as DNA: TGTGCCAGAAGCCTAGGGGCTAGCACAGATACGCAGTATTTT. This sequence encodes CARSLGASTDTQYF. Complete variable domain (other parts from reference TRBV30 and TRBJ2-3): SQTIHQWPATLVQPVGSPLSLECTVEGTSNPNLYWYRQAAGRGLQLLFYSVGIGQISSEVPQNLSASRPQDRQFILSSKKLLLSDSGFYLCARSLGASTDTQYFGPGTRLTVL.

The chain links TRBV2 to TRBJ1-2; D is unclear. V was pared by 7 bases and J by 3 bases, with 9 bases between. Per germline, CDR1 SNHLY and CDR2 FYNNEI. The CDR3 has 12 amino acids. DNA for the CDR3: TGTGCCAGCAACTTACCTTACTATGGCTACACCTTC. This encodes CASNLPYYGYTF.

The chain carries TRBV30 and TRBJ2-5; D uncertain. Germline CDR1 and CDR2: GTSNPN and SVGIG (reference sequence). The CDR3 runs to 13 residues. V lost 4 bases to trimming and J lost 1 base, with 10 bases between them. The CDR3 DNA follows: TGTGCCTGGACCCCAGACACCCAAGAGACCCAGTACTTC. Encoded protein: CAWTPDTQETQYF.

The genes are TRBV13 and TRBJ1-1; D ambiguous. V was clipped by 3 bases and J by 6 bases, with 11 bases between them. This CDR3 contains 13 residues. Germline CDR1 reads PRHDT; CDR2 reads FYEKMQ (reference sequence). In DNA form, the CDR3 reads TGTGCCAGCAGCTTTGGCCGGACGCCTGAAGCTTTCTTT. It is translated as CASSFGRTPEAFF.

The chain joins TRBV5-4 to TRBJ2-3; 12 nucleotides match TRBD2. The V segment lost 4 bases and the J segment 2 bases; nucleotides outside the gene matches: 5. Germline V gene sequence: CDR1 SGHNT, CDR2 YYREEE (reference sequence). This CDR3 is 16 amino acids long. CDR3 sequence: CASSQRLAGVTDTQYF. The CDR3 DNA is TGTGCCAGCAGCCAAAGACTAGCGGGGGTCACAGATACGCAGTATTTT. The entire variable domain, with the rest obtained from reference TRBV5-4 and TRBJ2-3, is as follows: ETGVTQSPTHLIKTRGQQVTLRCSSQSGHNTVSWYQQALGQGPQFIFQYYREEENGRGNFPPRFSGLQFPNYSSELNVNALELDDSALYLCASSQRLAGVTDTQYFGPGTRLTVL.

The chain combines TRBV7-9 with TRBJ2-2; 9 nucleotides match TRBD1. The ends lost 1 base at V and 1 base at J; junction bases unmatched: 4. CDR1 is SEHNR, CDR2 FQNEAQ, per germline (reference sequence). This CDR3 comprises 17 residues. The CDR3 reads CASSLERGQGNTGELFF. In DNA form, the CDR3 reads TGTGCCAGCAGCTTAGAGAGGGGACAGGGGAACACCGGGGAGCTGTTTTTT.

V is TRBV7-8 and J is TRBJ1-2; TRBD1 agrees at 9 bases. The CDR3 has 16 residues. The germline CDR1 and CDR2 sequences are SGHVS and FQNEAQ. The V segment lost 5 bases and the J segment 2 bases; nucleotides outside the gene matches: 9. CDR3 sequence reads: CASSRGRQGGNYGYTF. DNA of the CDR3: TGTGCCAGCAGCCGTGGGCGACAGGGGGGAAACTATGGCTACACCTTC.

This clone appeared once. V gene TRBV5-6 combines with J gene TRBJ1-2; D ambiguous. The length of the CDR3 is 13 residues. V dropped 4 bases and J dropped 2 bases, with 9 bases sitting between them. Germline V gene sequence: CDR1 SGHDT, CDR2 YYEEEE. DNA for the CDR3: TGTGCCAGCAGCGTCGGCGGGAACTATGGCTACACCTTC. Protein sequence: CASSVGGNYGYTF.

The chain combines TRBV5-1 with TRBJ1-4; D possibly corresponds to TRBD1 (5 bases). This CDR3 contains 14 residues. Germline CDR1 is SGHRS and CDR2 is YFSETQ. Between the trimmed V and J ends, which lost 0 bases and 7 bases, there was a span of 10 bases. The CDR3 coding sequence is TGCGCCAGCAGCTTGGAGGGGCCGAGTGAAAAACTGTTTTTT. This translates into CASSLEGPSEKLFF.

The J gene is TRBJ1-1, the V gene TRBV30; D is possibly TRBD1 (6 bases). The V gene lost 8 bases and the J gene lost 2 bases, with 12 bases spanning the gap. The CDR3 is 12 residues long. Germline values: CDR1 GTSNPN, CDR2 SVGIG (reference sequence). CDR3 coding DNA: TGTGCCGCCGAGGGGGGTAACACTGAAGCTTTCTTT. This gives the protein CAAEGGNTEAFF.

This clone was recorded many times. The chain links TRBV15 to TRBJ1-6; D not certain. This CDR3 is 15 amino acids long. The ends were cut back, 0 bases at V and 11 bases at J, with 14 bases in the middle. Germline V lookup: CDR1 LNHNV, CDR2 YYDKDF (reference sequence). Written as DNA, the CDR3 is TGTGCCACCAGCAGAGATCGGGGTGTTGGGACACCCCTCCACTTT. This translates into CATSRDRGVGTPLHF.

The chain combines TRBV2 with TRBJ1-5; 9 bases align to TRBD1. This CDR3 is 14 amino acids long. Trimming removed 5 bases from V and 4 bases from J; junction bases left unmatched: 3. Per germline, CDR1 SNHLY and CDR2 FYNNEI. CDR3 bases: TGTGCCAGCAGTCAACAGGGGGCAAATCAGCCCCAGCATTTT. Its translation is CASSQQGANQPQHF.